The next 27 T cell receptor beta chains were all read from a single sample in a study of persistence of HIV-infected CD4 T cells. Sequencing used immunoSEQ version 4 in survey mode. Generated by immunoSEQ multiplex PCR, the TCRdb table keeps only in-frame clones and is missing some. The sample yields about 33,000 clones, roughly four fifths seen once. These receptors are not linked to any known antigen. Cells were stimulated with CMV-infected fibroblast lysates at 10 ug/mL. Sorted nonresponding memory CD4+ T cells were CD40L-negative, CD69-negative, CD45RO-high. Sequences were derived from CD4+ T cells sorted from PBMCs after approximately 19-hour stimulation, sampled from a patient who received antiretroviral therapy. Every receptor here comes from an adult man with HIV who was CMV-seropositive.

This chain connects TRBV29-1 to TRBJ2-3, with D tentatively TRBD1 (5 bases). There are 13 residues in the CDR3. Germline V gene data show CDR1 as SQVTM and CDR2 as ANQGSEA. V was clipped by 0 bases and J by 6 bases, with 10 bases between them. The CDR3 reads CSVEEVGRDTQYF. CDR3 DNA: TGCAGCGTTGAAGAGGTGGGGCGGGATACGCAGTATTTT.

The chain combines TRBV2 with TRBJ1-1; TRBD1 might be the D (5 bases). Trimming took off 8 bases at V and 11 bases at J, with 18 bases between the two ends. This CDR3 comprises 12 residues. The germline CDR1 and CDR2 sequences are SNHLY and FYNNEI. The CDR3, as DNA: TGTGCCAGCGCTGGGACGGCCACCTGGGCTTTCTTT. It encodes CASAGTATWAFF.

V and J are TRBV19 and TRBJ1-1; a weak D match, TRBD1 (6 bases). This CDR3 region has 15 residues. V gave up 9 bases and J gave up 6 bases, with 23 bases separating them. Per germline, CDR1 LNHDA and CDR2 SQIVND (reference sequence). CDR3 protein: CASKTGVGVLSEAFF. CDR3 bases: TGTGCCAGCAAGACAGGCGTGGGTGTTCTCTCTGAAGCTTTCTTT.

This rearrangement joins TRBV7-2 to TRBJ2-7, with D tentatively TRBD1 (5 bases). This CDR3 contains 13 residues. Deletions cut 4 bases from V and 2 bases from J, with 9 bases between. Germline V CDR1 and CDR2: SGHTA, FQGNSA. The CDR3 region has the DNA TGTGCCAGCAGCTGGGGCAGAGCCTACGAGCAGTACTTC. Encoded protein: CASSWGRAYEQYF.

The chain is built from TRBV27 and TRBJ2-2; no clear D gene. The CDR3 sequence is 12 residues long. Trimming cost V 5 bases and J 3 bases, with 4 bases left between them. Germline V gene data show CDR1 as MNHEY and CDR2 as SMNVEV (reference sequence). As DNA, the CDR3 is TGTGCCAGCAGTCTATACACCGGGGAGCTGTTTTTT. It specifies CASSLYTGELFF.

The chain uses TRBV5-1 and TRBJ1-3; weak D call: TRBD1 (6 bases). Trimming left V 0 bases short and J 0 bases short, with 10 bases between. The CDR3 consists of 16 residues. Germline values: CDR1 SGHRS, CDR2 YFSETQ. The CDR3 region is CASSLEGTLSGNTIYF. The CDR3 DNA reads TGCGCCAGCAGCTTGGAGGGGACACTCTCTGGAAACACCATATATTTT.

The V gene is TRBV27, the J gene TRBJ1-2; 8 nucleotides agree with TRBD1. Germline V CDR1 and CDR2: MNHEY, SMNVEV (reference sequence). With 7 bases clipped from V and 6 bases from J, the junction kept 10 bases outside the gene matches. This CDR3 contains 14 residues. CDR3 region: CASKRTGRGDGYTF. The CDR3 bases are TGTGCCAGCAAAAGGACAGGGAGGGGGGATGGCTACACCTTC.

The chain employs TRBV5-1 and TRBJ2-6; D not resolved. The length of the CDR3 is 16 residues. The V end lost 2 bases, the J end lost 2 bases, and 11 bases lay between the germline ends. Germline-derived CDR1 and CDR2 are SGHRS and YFSETQ. The CDR3 is CASSLHSVTGANVLTF. For the CDR3, the DNA is TGCGCCAGCAGCTTACACAGTGTTACTGGGGCCAACGTCCTGACTTTC.

This chain uses TRBV5-8 with TRBJ1-2; D not certain. Germline V gene sequence: CDR1 SGHTS, CDR2 YDEGEE. This CDR3 spans 11 amino acids. Trimming removed 1 base from V and 4 bases from J, with 2 bases in between. The CDR3 DNA follows: TGTGCCAGCAGCTTGCTCTATGGCTACACCTTC. This encodes CASSLLYGYTF.

The genes are TRBV4-3 and TRBJ2-1; D could derive from TRBD1 or TRBD2 (6 bases each). CDR1 is LGHNA, CDR2 YSLEER, per germline. The CDR3 is 15 residues long. The germline V and J ends were trimmed by 0 bases and 5 bases, with 11 bases remaining between them. CDR3 sequence (DNA): TGCGCCAGCAGCCAAGATTGGGGGGCCGACAATGAGCAGTTCTTC. Protein sequence: CASSQDWGADNEQFF.

This chain connects TRBV5-1 to TRBJ2-3; D call uncertain. CDR1 and CDR2 from the germline V gene are SGHRS and YFSETQ. This CDR3 is built from 13 residues. V lost 0 bases and J 5 bases, leaving 7 bases between the germline ends. CDR3 protein: CASSLGAIDTQYF. CDR3 in DNA: TGCGCCAGCAGCTTGGGGGCCATAGATACGCAGTATTTT.

This chain links TRBV6-7 with TRBJ1-3, with 10 bases fitting TRBD1. TRBV6-7 is marked as an open reading frame, function uncertain. CDR3 length: 16 residues. Trimming at V came to 5 bases and at J to 1 base, leaving 5 bases not matched to a gene. CDR3 region: CASSPRQGASGNTIYF. CDR3 sequence (DNA): TGTGCCAGCAGTCCCCGACAGGGGGCGTCTGGAAACACCATATATTTT.

This chain uses TRBV6-5 with TRBJ2-2, with a tentative D call TRBD1 (5 bases). Between the trimmed V and J ends, which lost 6 bases and 5 bases, there was a span of 13 bases. This CDR3 region has 14 residues. The germline gives CDR1 MNHEY, CDR2 SVGAGI. The CDR3 loop reads CASRGQGETGELFF. The CDR3 bases are TGTGCCAGCAGAGGGCAGGGTGAGACCGGGGAGCTGTTTTTT.

V usage is TRBV7-8 and J usage is TRBJ1-1; D call uncertain. Per the germline V gene, CDR1 is SGHVS and CDR2 is FQNEAQ. CDR3 length: 16 amino acids. Trimming shortened V by 2 bases and J by 1 base, and 14 bases separated the two germline ends. In DNA form, the CDR3 reads TGTGCCAGCAGCTTAAACTCAGGCAATCGGAACACTGAAGCTTTCTTT. It encodes CASSLNSGNRNTEAFF.

The chain carries TRBV5-1 and TRBJ1-5; D not certain. The V and J ends lost 0 bases and 5 bases respectively, with 9 bases between them. This CDR3 contains 14 residues. Germline-derived CDR1 and CDR2 are SGHRS and YFSETQ. The CDR3 is CASSLGGIDQPQHF. In nucleotides, the CDR3 is TGCGCCAGCAGCTTGGGAGGGATTGATCAGCCCCAGCATTTT.

The genes are TRBV7-2 and TRBJ2-1, with D perhaps matching TRBD1 or TRBD2 (5 bases each). V lost 8 bases to trimming and J lost 6 bases, with 17 bases between them. Germline loops: CDR1 SGHTA, CDR2 FQGNSA. The CDR3 extends over 14 amino acids. CDR3 amino acids: CASLGVGGRNEQFF. DNA for the CDR3: TGTGCCAGCTTGGGGGTAGGCGGACGCAATGAGCAGTTCTTC.

The chain employs TRBV5-6 and TRBJ2-3; the match to TRBD2 covers 8 bases. The CDR3 has 16 amino acids. The V gene's germline CDR1 is SGHDT and CDR2 YYEEEE. With V trimmed by 2 bases and J by 0 bases, 5 bases remained unmatched. The chain's CDR3 is CASSLARGASTDTQYF. The CDR3 DNA sequence: TGTGCCAGCAGCTTAGCGCGGGGGGCTAGCACAGATACGCAGTATTTT.

This clone was observed a handful of times. The chain uses TRBV28 and TRBJ2-3; either TRBD1 or TRBD2 may supply D (5 bases each). Deletions cut 2 bases from V and 2 bases from J, with 8 bases between. Germline loops: CDR1 MDHEN, CDR2 SYDVKM. This CDR3 region has 14 residues. The CDR3 bases are TGTGCCAGCAGTTTAGGGGGTGTCACAGATACGCAGTATTTT. Protein product: CASSLGGVTDTQYF.

The gene calls are TRBV6-5 and TRBJ2-5, with TRBD1 as a possible D gene (6 bases). This CDR3 region has 15 residues. The V end lost 1 base, the J end lost 5 bases, and 14 bases lay between the germline ends. CDR1 is MNHEY, CDR2 SVGAGI, per germline. The CDR3 DNA reads as TGTGCCAGCAGTTACTACCCCAGGGGCGGGGAGACCCAGTACTTC. Translated, it gives CASSYYPRGGETQYF.

The chain combines TRBV14 with TRBJ2-5, with D tentatively TRBD1 or TRBD2 (5 bases each). V gave up 1 base and J gave up 4 bases, with 10 bases separating them. Germline V gene sequence: CDR1 SGHDN, CDR2 FVKESK. This CDR3 spans 14 amino acids. CDR3 amino acids: CASSQAGPGETQYF. The CDR3 DNA reads as TGTGCCAGCAGCCAAGCGGGGCCCGGAGAGACCCAGTACTTC.

This chain links TRBV7-9 with TRBJ2-5; D gene uncertain. In germline, CDR1 is SEHNR, CDR2 FQNEAQ (reference sequence). Trimming removed 6 bases at V and 2 bases at J, with 13 bases between. There are 14 residues in the CDR3. Written as DNA, the CDR3 is TGTGCCAGCAGTTACAACCGTGCTCAAGAGACCCAGTACTTC. It codes for CASSYNRAQETQYF.

The V call is TRBV29-1, the J call TRBJ1-2, with TRBD1 matching 7 bases. Losses at the gene ends were 7 bases for V and 6 bases for J; bases not matched to a gene: 5. This CDR3 is 11 amino acids long. Germline CDR1 SQVTM, CDR2 ANQGSEA. This chain's CDR3 is CSAFRGHGYTF. The CDR3 nucleotides are TGCAGCGCCTTTAGGGGGCATGGCTACACCTTC.

This chain connects TRBV18 to TRBJ2-3; D tentatively fits TRBD1 or TRBD2 (5 bases each). This CDR3 spans 13 amino acids. V was pared by 2 bases and J by 9 bases, with 12 bases between. Germline loops: CDR1 KGHSH, CDR2 LQKENI. CDR3 DNA: TGTGCCAGCTCACCAGGAATGGGGGAAACGCAGTATTTT. Amino acids: CASSPGMGETQYF.

The rearrangement links TRBV7-8 to TRBJ1-5; D not resolved. V was cut by 5 bases and J by 2 bases, with 10 bases left in between. The CDR3 runs 14 residues. Germline assignment: CDR1 SGHVS and CDR2 FQNEAQ. This CDR3 reads CASSGAWGNQPQHF. CDR3 bases: TGTGCCAGCAGCGGAGCGTGGGGCAATCAGCCCCAGCATTTT.

This clone was detected only a few times. V gene TRBV10-2 combines with J gene TRBJ2-3, with 11 bases identical to TRBD2. The germline V gene encodes CDR1 WSHSY and CDR2 SAAADI. V shed 9 bases and J 0 bases; nucleotides not matched to a gene: 11. The CDR3 contains 17 residues. The CDR3 sequence: CASRLGLAVISTDTQYF. In DNA form, the CDR3 reads TGCGCCAGTCGTTTGGGACTAGCGGTGATTAGCACAGATACGCAGTATTTT.

The chain combines TRBV5-3 with TRBJ2-7; D ambiguous. TRBV5-3 is an ORF, with its function uncertain. V shed 0 bases and J shed 4 bases, with 20 bases lying between them. The CDR3 extends over 17 amino acids. CDR3: CARSLAMRHQILYEQYF. The CDR3 DNA reads as TGTGCCAGAAGCTTGGCTATGAGACACCAAATTCTTTACGAGCAGTACTTC.

J is TRBJ1-1 and V is TRBV18; TRBD1 matches 7 bases. CDR1 KGHSH and CDR2 LQKENI come from the germline V gene. The CDR3 runs 13 residues. V shed 4 bases and J 3 bases; nucleotides not matched to a gene: 2. The CDR3 is CASSRTGDTEAFF. CDR3 in DNA: TGTGCCAGCTCACGAACAGGGGACACTGAAGCTTTCTTT.